This T cell receptor (beta chain) was sequenced for a study of shared clonotypes between healthy human individuals. Points from the study as a whole: Generally, naive subsets came out with larger estimated richness than memory subsets.

It was about 210 ng DNA, some 30,000 T cell genomes, that sorted-subset replicate PCRs used. Clones were read by immunoSEQ multiplex PCR, and TCRdb kept only the in-frame ones, dropping some. The table records about 690,000 clones, 90% of them present only once. As to this clone: Antigen unknown.

The CDR3 has 19 amino acids. Germline CDR1 and CDR2: SGDLS and YYNGEE. V was pared by 4 bases and J by 4 bases, with 14 bases of the junction left unmatched. The source is a man between 18 and 35 years old in good health. Some clones in this sample may be carry-over from other donors' samples. The sequenced material came from memory CD8+ T cells from PBMCs. Subset described: CD45RO+ cells pooled with CCR7-negative TemRA cells. The V gene is TRBV9, the J gene TRBJ2-1, with TRBD2 matching 13 bases. The CDR3 region is CASSSRTGTSGIGYNEQFF. The CDR3 DNA reads as TGTGCCAGCAGCTCCCGCACTGGGACTAGCGGGATAGGTTACAATGAGCAGTTCTTC. The complete variable domain, with remaining parts taken from reference TRBV9 and TRBJ2-1, reads DSGVTQTPKHLITATGQRVTLRCSPRSGDLSVYWYQQSLDQGLQFLIQYYNGEERAKGNILERFSAQQFPDLHSELNLSSLELGDSALYFCASSSRTGTSGIGYNEQFFGPGTRLTVL.